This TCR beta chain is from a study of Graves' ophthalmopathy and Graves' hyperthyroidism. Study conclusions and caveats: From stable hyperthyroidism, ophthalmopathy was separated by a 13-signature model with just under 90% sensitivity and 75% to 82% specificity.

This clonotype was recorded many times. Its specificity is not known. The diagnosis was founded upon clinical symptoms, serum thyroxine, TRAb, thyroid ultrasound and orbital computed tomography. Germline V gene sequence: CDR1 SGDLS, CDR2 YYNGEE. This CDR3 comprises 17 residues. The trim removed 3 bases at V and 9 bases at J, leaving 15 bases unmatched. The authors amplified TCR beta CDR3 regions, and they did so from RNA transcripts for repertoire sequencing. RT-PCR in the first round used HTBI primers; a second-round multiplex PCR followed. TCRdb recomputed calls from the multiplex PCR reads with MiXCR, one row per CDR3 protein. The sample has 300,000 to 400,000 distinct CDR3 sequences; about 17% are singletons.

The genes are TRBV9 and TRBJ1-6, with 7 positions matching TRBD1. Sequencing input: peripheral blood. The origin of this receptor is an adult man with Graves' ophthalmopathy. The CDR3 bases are TGTGCCAGCAGCGGGCGCGCGGGGCAGGGGGGCACTTCACCCCTCCACTTT. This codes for CASSGRAGQGGTSPLHF.